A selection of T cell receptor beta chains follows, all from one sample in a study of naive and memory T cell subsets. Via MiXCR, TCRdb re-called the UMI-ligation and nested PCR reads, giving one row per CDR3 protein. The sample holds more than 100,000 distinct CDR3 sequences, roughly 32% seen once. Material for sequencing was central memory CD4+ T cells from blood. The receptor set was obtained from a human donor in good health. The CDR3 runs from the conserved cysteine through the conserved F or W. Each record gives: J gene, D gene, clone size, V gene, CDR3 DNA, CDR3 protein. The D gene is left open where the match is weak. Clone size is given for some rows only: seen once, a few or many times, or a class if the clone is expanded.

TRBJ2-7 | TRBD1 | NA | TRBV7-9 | TGTGCCAGCAGCTTGGGACAGGGAAGGAATGACGAGCAGTACTTC | CASSLGQGRNDEQYF
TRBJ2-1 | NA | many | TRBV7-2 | TGTGCCAGCAGCTTACAAAGGACAGACCGTCCGTTCTTC | CASSLQRTDRPFF
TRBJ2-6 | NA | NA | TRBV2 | TGTGCCAGCAGTGAAAACCCCCACTCTGGGGCCAACGTCCTGACTTTC | CASSENPHSGANVLTF
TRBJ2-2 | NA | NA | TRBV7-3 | TGTGCCAGCAGCTCTTCTAGAATCCGGAACACCGGGGAGCTGTTTTTT | CASSSSRIRNTGELFF
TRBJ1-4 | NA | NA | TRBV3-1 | TGTGCCAGCAGCCAAAGTGAAAGGATCTGGGCCCAAAATGAAAAACTGTTTTTT | CASSQSERIWAQNEKLFF
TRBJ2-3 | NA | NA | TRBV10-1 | TGCGCCAGCATGAATGGGCCAGGGGAAACAGATACGCAGTATTTT | CASMNGPGETDTQYF
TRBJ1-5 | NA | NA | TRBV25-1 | TGTGCCAGCAGAGGAGTGGGGCGCAATCAGCCCCAGCATTTT | CASRGVGRNQPQHF
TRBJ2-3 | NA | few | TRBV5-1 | TGCGCCAGCAGCTTGGAGGATACGCAGTATTTT | CASSLEDTQYF
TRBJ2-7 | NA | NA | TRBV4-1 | TGCGCCAGCAGCCATTCACCGGAGACAGTTAGGGGCTACGAGCAGTACTTC | CASSHSPETVRGYEQYF
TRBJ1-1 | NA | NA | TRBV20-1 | TGCAGTGCCGATACAGCGGTGAACACTGAAGCTTTCTTT | CSADTAVNTEAFF
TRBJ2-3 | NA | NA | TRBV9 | TGTGCCAGCAGCGTAGCGGTGTCGCGGAACACAGATACGCAGTATTTT | CASSVAVSRNTDTQYF